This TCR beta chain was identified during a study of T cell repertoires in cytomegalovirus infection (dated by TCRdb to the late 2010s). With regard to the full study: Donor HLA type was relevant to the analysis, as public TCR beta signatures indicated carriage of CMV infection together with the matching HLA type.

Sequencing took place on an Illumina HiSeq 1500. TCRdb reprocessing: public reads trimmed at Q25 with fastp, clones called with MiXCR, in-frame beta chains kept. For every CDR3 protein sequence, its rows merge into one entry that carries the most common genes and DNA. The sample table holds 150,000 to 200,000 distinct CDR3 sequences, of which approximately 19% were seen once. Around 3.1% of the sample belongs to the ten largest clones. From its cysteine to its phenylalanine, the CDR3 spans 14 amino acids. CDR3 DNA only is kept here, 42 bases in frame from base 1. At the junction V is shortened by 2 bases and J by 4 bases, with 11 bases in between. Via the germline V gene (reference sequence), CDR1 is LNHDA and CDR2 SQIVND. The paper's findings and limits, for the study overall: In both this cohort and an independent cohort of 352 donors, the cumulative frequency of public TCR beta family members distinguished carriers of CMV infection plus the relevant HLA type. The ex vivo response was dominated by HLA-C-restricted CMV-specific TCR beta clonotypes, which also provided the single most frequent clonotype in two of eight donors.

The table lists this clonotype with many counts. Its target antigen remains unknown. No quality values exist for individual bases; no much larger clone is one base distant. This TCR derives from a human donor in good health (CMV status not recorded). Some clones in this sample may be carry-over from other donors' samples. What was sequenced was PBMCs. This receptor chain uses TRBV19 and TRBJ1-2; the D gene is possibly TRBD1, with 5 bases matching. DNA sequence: TGTGCCAGTAGTATAATAGGGGCGCTCTATGGCTACACCTTC. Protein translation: CASSIIGALYGYTF.